The 2 T cell receptor beta chains reported below all come from one sample, sequenced in a study of cytomegalovirus exposure and HLA in healthy donors. Only in-frame clones appear in the TCRdb table, and some are missing; sequencing was by immunoSEQ multiplex PCR. The sample includes roughly 73,000 clones, approximately 95% of them seen just once. Sequenced material: PBMCs. The source of these receptors is a man aged 18 to 35 in good health and CMV-seropositive.

The V gene is TRBV28, the J gene TRBJ1-5; no reliable D call. This CDR3 spans 14 amino acids. V shed 2 bases and J shed 7 bases, with 12 bases lying between them. Germline CDR1 is MDHEN and CDR2 is SYDVKM. The CDR3 nucleotides are TGTGCCAGCAGTTTAGGGCCCACGGGGCAGCCCCAGCATTTT. This gives the protein CASSLGPTGQPQHF.

The chain carries TRBV5-6 and TRBJ2-1; 9 nucleotides align to TRBD2. CDR1 and CDR2 (germline): SGHDT, YYEEEE. Losses at the gene ends were 0 bases for V and 8 bases for J; bases not matched to a gene: 12. This CDR3 is 17 amino acids long. CDR3 coding DNA: TGTGCCAGCAGCTTGGCGGGTCTGGCGGGGGGGGGCGATGAGCAGTTCTTC. Translation: CASSLAGLAGGGDEQFF. The complete variable domain, with remaining parts taken from reference TRBV5-6 and TRBJ2-1, reads DAGVTQSPTHLIKTRGQQVTLRCSPKSGHDTVSWYQQALGQGPQFIFQYYEEEERQRGNFPDRFSGHQFPNYSSELNVNALLLGDSALYLCASSLAGLAGGGDEQFFGPGTRLTVL.